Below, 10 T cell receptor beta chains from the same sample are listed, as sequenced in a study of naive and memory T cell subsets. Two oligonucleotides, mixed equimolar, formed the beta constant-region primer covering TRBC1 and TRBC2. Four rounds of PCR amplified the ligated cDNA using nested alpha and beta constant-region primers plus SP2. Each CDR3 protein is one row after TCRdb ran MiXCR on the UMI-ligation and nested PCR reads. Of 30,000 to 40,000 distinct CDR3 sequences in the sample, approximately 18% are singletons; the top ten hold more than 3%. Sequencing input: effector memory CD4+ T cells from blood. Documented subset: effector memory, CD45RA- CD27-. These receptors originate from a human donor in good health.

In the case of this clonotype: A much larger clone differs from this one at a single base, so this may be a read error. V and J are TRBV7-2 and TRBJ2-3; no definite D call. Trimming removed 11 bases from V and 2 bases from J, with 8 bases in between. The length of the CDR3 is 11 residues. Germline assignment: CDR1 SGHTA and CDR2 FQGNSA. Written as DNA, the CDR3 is TGTGCCGGCACCTACACAGATACGCAGTATTTT. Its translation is CAGTYTDTQYF.

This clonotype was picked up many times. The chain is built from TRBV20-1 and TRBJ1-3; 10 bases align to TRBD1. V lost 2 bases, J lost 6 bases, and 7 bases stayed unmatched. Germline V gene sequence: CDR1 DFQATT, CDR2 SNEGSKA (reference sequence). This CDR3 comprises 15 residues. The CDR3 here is CSARIDRGLVNTIYF. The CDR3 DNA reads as TGCAGTGCTAGAATTGACAGGGGGCTCGTAAACACCATATATTTT.

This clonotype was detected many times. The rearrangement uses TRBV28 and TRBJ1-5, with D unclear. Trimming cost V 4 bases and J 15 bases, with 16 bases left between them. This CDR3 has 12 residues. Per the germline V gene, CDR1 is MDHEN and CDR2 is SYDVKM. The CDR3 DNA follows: TGTGCCAGCAGTTCCCCCGCGAGTTTTCGGCATTTT. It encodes CASSSPASFRHF.

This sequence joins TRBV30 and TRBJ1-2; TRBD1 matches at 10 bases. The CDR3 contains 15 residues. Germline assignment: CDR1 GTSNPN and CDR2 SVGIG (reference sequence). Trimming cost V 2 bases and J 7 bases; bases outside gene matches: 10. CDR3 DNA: TGTGCCTGGAGTACCGGGACAGGGGCTAATCCTGGCTACACCTTC. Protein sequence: CAWSTGTGANPGYTF.

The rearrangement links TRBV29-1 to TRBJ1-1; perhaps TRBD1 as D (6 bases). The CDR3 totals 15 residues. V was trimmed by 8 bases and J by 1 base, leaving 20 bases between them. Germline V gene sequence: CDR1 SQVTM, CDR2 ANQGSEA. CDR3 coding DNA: TGCAGCAGCGGGGGGCCTGTGGGATCGAACACTGAAGCTTTCTTT. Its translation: CSSGGPVGSNTEAFF.

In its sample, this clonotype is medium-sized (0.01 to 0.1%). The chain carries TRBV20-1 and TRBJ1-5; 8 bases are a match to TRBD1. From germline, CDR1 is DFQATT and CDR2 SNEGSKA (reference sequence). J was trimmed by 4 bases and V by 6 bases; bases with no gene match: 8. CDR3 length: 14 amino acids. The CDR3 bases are TGCAGTGCGAGACTGGGACAGGCGAATCAGCCCCAGCATTTT. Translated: CSARLGQANQPQHF.

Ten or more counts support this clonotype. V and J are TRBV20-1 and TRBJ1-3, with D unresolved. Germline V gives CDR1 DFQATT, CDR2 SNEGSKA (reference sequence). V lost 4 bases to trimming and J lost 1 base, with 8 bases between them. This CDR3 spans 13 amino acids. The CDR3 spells CSAKLGSGNTIYF. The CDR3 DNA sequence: TGCAGTGCTAAATTGGGTTCTGGAAACACCATATATTTT.

The chain's CDR3 is CSARGQVAYEQYF. The CDR3 nucleotides are TGCAGTGCTAGAGGACAAGTCGCCTACGAGCAGTACTTC. The rearrangement links TRBV20-1 to TRBJ2-7; the D is unclear. V lost 1 base to trimming and J lost 2 bases, with 9 bases between them. The CDR3 is made up of 13 amino acids. Germline CDR1 is DFQATT and CDR2 is SNEGSKA (reference sequence).

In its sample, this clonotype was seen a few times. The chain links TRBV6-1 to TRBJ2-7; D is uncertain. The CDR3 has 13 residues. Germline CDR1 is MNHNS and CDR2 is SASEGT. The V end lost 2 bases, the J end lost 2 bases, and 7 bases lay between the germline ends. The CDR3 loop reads CASSEHSPYEQYF. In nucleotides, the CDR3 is TGTGCCAGCAGTGAACACAGCCCCTACGAGCAGTACTTC.

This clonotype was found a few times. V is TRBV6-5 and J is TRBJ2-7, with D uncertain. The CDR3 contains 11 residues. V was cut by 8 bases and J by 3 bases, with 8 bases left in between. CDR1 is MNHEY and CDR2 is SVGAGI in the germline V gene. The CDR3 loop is CASSDNYEQYF. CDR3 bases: TGTGCCAGCTCAGACAACTACGAGCAGTACTTC.